The following is a T cell receptor (beta chain) sequence with its context. The data originate from a study of blood T cells in healthy people across ages. Through a sample-barcoded 5' primer and a J-beta primer mix, a second PCR was run for roughly 6 to 12 cycles. TCRdb reanalysed the 5' RACE reads using MiXCR and keeps one entry per CDR3 protein. The data contain hundreds of thousands of distinct CDR3 sequences, 58% of them singletons. The germline V gene has CDR1 SGHVS and CDR2 FNYEAQ. The CDR3 extends over 15 amino acids. V was cut by 1 base and J by 4 bases, with 14 bases left in between. The origin of this receptor is a man aged 25 to 40 in good health. Input material: blood. The chain uses TRBV7-6 and TRBJ2-7; D is unclear. The DNA for the CDR3 is TGTGCCAGCAGCTTAGAGGCAGGACCCTCTTACGAGCAGTACTTC. It encodes CASSLEAGPSYEQYF.